Sequencing of this T cell receptor beta chain was carried out in a study of radiotherapy plus CTLA-4 blockade in lung cancer. Study summary: Objective responses were seen in around 19% of patients, disease control in approximately 30%. Study-wide results and limits: Among reported predictors of response, early blood T cell clone dynamics with interferon-beta performed best. Researchers report tumor-derived TCR clones expanding in blood after radiotherapy plus ipilimumab.

The study treated chemo-refractory metastatic non-small-cell lung cancer patients with focal radiation plus ipilimumab CTLA-4 blockade. This table comes from immunoSEQ multiplex PCR, and its TCRdb copy is limited to in-frame clones, with some not included. The table lists tens of thousands of clones, roughly four fifths of them singletons, with roughly 11% in the top ten. The CDR3 length is 14 residues. Germline lookup yields CDR1 MGHRA and CDR2 YSYEKL. Trimming pared 0 bases from V and 5 bases from J, leaving 7 bases between. Of note for this clone: Antigen: not known.

This TCR was sampled from a human donor with non-small cell lung cancer who had stable disease on radiotherapy plus ipilimumab. The J gene is TRBJ1-4, the V gene TRBV4-1, with D unresolved. Material: peripheral blood, obtained from a patient treated with radiotherapy plus ipilimumab. In DNA, the CDR3 is TGCGCCAGCAGCCAAGATAGGGTAAATGAAAAACTGTTTTTT. Amino acid sequence: CASSQDRVNEKLFF.